The sequence of this T cell receptor beta chain was determined in a study of T cell responses to AZD1222 COVID-19 vaccine. Study-wide points: Among those given AZD1222, only six were seropositive at baseline. Following two doses of AZD1222, Spike-specific TCR breadth and depth rose. Regions 160-218 and 743-854 held dominance among vaccine-associated CD4 TCRs, which spanned spike.

Assay: immunoSEQ multiplex PCR; the TCRdb copy retains only in-frame clones and omits some. The data hold tens of thousands of clones, with 80% to 95% observed a single time. Doses given second, at about 4 or about 12 weeks, were pooled. Comments on this clone: Its target is unknown.

Germline V CDR1 and CDR2: LGHDT, YNNKEL (reference sequence). The CDR3 length is 12 residues. V lost 1 base and J lost 8, with 8 bases in between. Sequenced here: peripheral blood, sampled 28 days after the second AZD1222 dose. The source is an adult who received the AZD1222 COVID-19 vaccine. The chain couples TRBV3-1 (or the pseudogene TRBV3-2) to TRBJ1-2; D remains ambiguous. The CDR3 DNA reads TGTGCCAGCAGCCAAGGGGGATGGGGCTACACCTTC. This gives the protein CASSQGGWGYTF.